The 19 T cell receptor beta chains below come from one sample, sequenced in a study of blood T cell repertoires in COVID-19. Libraries were prepared by immunoSEQ multiplex PCR; TCRdb keeps only in-frame clonotypes and omits some of them. In the table there are about 220,000 clones, around 87% of which are singletons. Sequenced: peripheral blood. The receptors stem from a woman in her forties or fifties with COVID-19, enrolled during active disease.

This rearrangement joins TRBV3-1 (or the pseudogene TRBV3-2) to TRBJ2-1, with 9 bases fitting TRBD2. The CDR3 length is 14 residues. Per germline, CDR1 LGHDT and CDR2 YNNKEL (reference sequence). The ends lost 1 base at V and 9 bases at J; junction bases unmatched: 4. Here the CDR3 reads CASSQGGGASEQFF. As DNA, the CDR3 is TGTGCCAGCAGCCAAGGCGGGGGGGCCAGTGAGCAGTTCTTC.

The chain couples TRBV24-1 to TRBJ2-1; weak D call: TRBD2 (7 bases). Germline V gene sequence: CDR1 KGHDR, CDR2 SFDVKD. The CDR3 length is 13 residues. Trimming stripped 8 bases from V and 1 base from J, with 8 bases between. This chain's CDR3 is CATKGGSYNEQFF. As DNA, the CDR3 is TGTGCCACCAAGGGGGGGTCCTACAATGAGCAGTTCTTC.

This clone was observed a few times. V gene TRBV24-1 combines with J gene TRBJ1-4, with D maybe TRBD1 (5 bases). This CDR3 is built from 14 residues. With 3 bases removed from V and 8 bases from J, the gap between germline ends came to 12 bases. Germline V CDR1 and CDR2: KGHDR, SFDVKD. The CDR3 coding sequence is TGTGCCACCAGTGATATAGGGGCTGGAGAAAAACTGTTTTTT. Amino acid sequence: CATSDIGAGEKLFF.

The chain is built from TRBV10-3 and TRBJ2-3; no clear D gene. This CDR3 spans 11 amino acids. V lost 9 bases, J lost 3 bases, and 7 bases lay in between. The germline gives CDR1 ENHRY, CDR2 SYGVKD. The CDR3 reads CAIGVTDTQYF. CDR3 nucleotide sequence: TGTGCCATTGGAGTGACAGATACGCAGTATTTT.

The genes are TRBV5-1 and TRBJ1-4; 9 bases agree with TRBD1. The CDR3 is 14 residues long. The J segment lost 13 bases and the V segment lost 5 bases, leaving 12 bases of the junction unmatched. Germline V gene lookup returns CDR1 SGHRS and CDR2 YFSETQ. The CDR3 sequence is CASSSGTGSRGLFF. The CDR3, as DNA: TGCGCCAGCAGTTCCGGGACAGGGAGTCGAGGACTGTTTTTT. The full variable domain, rest sourced from reference TRBV5-1 and TRBJ1-4, is KAGVTQTPRYLIKTRGQQVTLSCSPISGHRSVSWYQQTPGQGLQFLFEYFSETQRNKGNFPGRFSGRQFSNSRSEMNVSTLELGDSALYLCASSSGTGSRGLFFGSGTQLSVL.

CDR3 DNA: TGTGCCAGTAGTCAGGGTAATTCCTACAATGAGCAGTTCTTC. The encoded protein is CASSQGNSYNEQFF. J is TRBJ2-1 and V is TRBV19; maybe TRBD1 (5 bases). Between the trimmed V and J ends, which lost 5 bases and 1 base, there was a span of 9 bases. Looked up from germline, CDR1 is LNHDA and CDR2 is SQIVND (reference sequence). The length of the CDR3 is 14 residues.

The V gene is TRBV19, the J gene TRBJ1-2; a possible D gene is TRBD1 (6 bases). CDR1 LNHDA and CDR2 SQIVND come from the germline V gene (reference sequence). The CDR3 is made up of 14 amino acids. V was trimmed by 8 bases and J by 4 bases, leaving 17 bases between them. The CDR3 is CASCYRDTPYGYTF. The CDR3 bases are TGTGCCAGTTGCTACCGGGACACCCCCTATGGCTACACCTTC. The variable domain in full, with the rest retrieved from reference TRBV19 and TRBJ1-2, is DGGITQSPKYLFRKEGQNVTLSCEQNLNHDAMYWYRQDPGQGLRLIYYSQIVNDFQKGDIAEGYSVSREKKESFPLTVTSAQKNPTAFYLCASCYRDTPYGYTFGSGTRLTVV.

This chain connects TRBV19 to TRBJ1-5; TRBD1 aligns across 7 bases. Trimming removed 4 bases from V and 5 bases from J; junction bases left unmatched: 8. The CDR3 has 15 residues. Germline CDR1 reads LNHDA; CDR2 reads SQIVND (reference sequence). CDR3 sequence reads: CASSRGARGDQPQHF. The CDR3, as DNA: TGTGCCAGTAGTAGGGGGGCCAGGGGGGATCAGCCCCAGCATTTT. The full variable domain, rest sourced from reference TRBV19 and TRBJ1-5, is DGGITQSPKYLFRKEGQNVTLSCEQNLNHDAMYWYRQDPGQGLRLIYYSQIVNDFQKGDIAEGYSVSREKKESFPLTVTSAQKNPTAFYLCASSRGARGDQPQHFGDGTRLSIL.

The chain is built from TRBV28 and TRBJ1-1, with TRBD1 matching 8 bases. The CDR3 runs to 15 residues. Trimming removed 5 bases from V and 6 bases from J; junction bases left unmatched: 11. CDR1 and CDR2 from the germline V gene are MDHEN and SYDVKM. CDR3 sequence reads: CASSATDRGVAEAFF. The CDR3 coding sequence is TGTGCCAGCAGTGCCACCGACAGGGGTGTCGCTGAAGCTTTCTTT.

This clone occurred once. The CDR3, as DNA: TGTGCCAGCAGCCGACTAGCGGGGGGGCCAGGGACCCAGTACTTC. Translating it yields CASSRLAGGPGTQYF. The rearrangement links TRBV6-5 to TRBJ2-5; TRBD2 matches 14 bases. This CDR3 region has 15 residues. The ends lost 6 bases at V and 7 bases at J; junction bases unmatched: 7. Per germline, CDR1 MNHEY and CDR2 SVGAGI.

The rearrangement links TRBV28 to TRBJ1-2; perhaps TRBD1 as D (5 bases). The germline gives CDR1 MDHEN, CDR2 SYDVKM. Trimming pared 6 bases from V and 8 bases from J, leaving 19 bases between. The CDR3 consists of 14 residues. CDR3 DNA: TGTGCCAGCAGCCCGTTGGCGAGGGAGGGGGGCTACACCTTC. Translation gives CASSPLAREGGYTF.

The V and J genes are TRBV9 and TRBJ2-7, with TRBD1 identical over 10 bases. Losses at the gene ends were 0 bases for V and 2 bases for J; bases not matched to a gene: 5. Germline values: CDR1 SGDLS, CDR2 YYNGEE. The CDR3 is 16 residues long. The CDR3 sequence: CASSVGQGQGAYEQYF. DNA of the CDR3: TGTGCCAGCAGCGTAGGACAAGGACAGGGGGCCTACGAGCAGTACTTC.

The CDR3 sequence: CAWNPGTGFHLNTEAFF. DNA for the CDR3: TGTGCCTGGAACCCCGGGACAGGGTTTCACCTGAACACTGAAGCTTTCTTT. V and J are TRBV30 and TRBJ1-1; 9 bases line up with TRBD1. Trimming removed 4 bases from V and 0 bases from J; junction bases left unmatched: 12. CDR1 is GTSNPN and CDR2 is SVGIG in the germline V gene (reference sequence). The CDR3 length is 17 residues.

In this sample, this clone turned up a few times. The gene calls are TRBV6-1 and TRBJ1-4, with D perhaps TRBD1 (6 bases). Trimming cost V 2 bases and J 1 base, with 8 bases left between them. The CDR3 consists of 15 residues. In germline, CDR1 is MNHNS, CDR2 SASEGT. Here the CDR3 reads CASSELGGTNEKLFF. CDR3 in DNA: TGTGCCAGCAGTGAACTAGGGGGAACTAATGAAAAACTGTTTTTT.

The genes are TRBV7-8 and TRBJ1-1; perhaps TRBD1 as D (6 bases). Germline CDR1 is SGHVS and CDR2 is FQNEAQ. This CDR3 spans 17 amino acids. Trimming removed 0 bases from V and 0 bases from J, with 14 bases in between. In DNA form, the CDR3 reads TGTGCCAGCAGCTTAGCATCGACAGGCATAATGAACACTGAAGCTTTCTTT. Translated, it gives CASSLASTGIMNTEAFF.

The chain joins TRBV30 to TRBJ1-1; D ambiguous. Germline loops: CDR1 GTSNPN, CDR2 SVGIG (reference sequence). Trimming took 0 bases from V and 0 from J, leaving 5 bases between them. This CDR3 has 13 amino acids. The CDR3 nucleotides read TGTGCCTGGAGTGTATCCATGAACACTGAAGCTTTCTTT. Encoded protein: CAWSVSMNTEAFF.

The chain recombines TRBV11-2 with TRBJ2-1, with TRBD2 identical over 12 bases. Germline loops: CDR1 SGHAT, CDR2 FQNNGV. This CDR3 spans 15 amino acids. V trimming: 1 base; J trimming: 6 bases; junction bases outside the gene matches: 1. As DNA, the CDR3 is TGTGCCAGCAGCTTAGCTAGCGGGGGGGCCAATGAGCAGTTCTTC. It translates to CASSLASGGANEQFF.

Here the CDR3 DNA reads TGTGCCAGTAGTATAGATCGGTCAGATACGCAGTATTTT. Residues: CASSIDRSDTQYF. The V call is TRBV19, the J call TRBJ2-3, with D unresolved. This CDR3 is 13 amino acids long. Germline V CDR1 and CDR2: LNHDA, SQIVND (reference sequence). V was pared by 0 bases and J by 4 bases, with 5 bases between.

The J gene is TRBJ1-3, the V gene TRBV7-6; 8 nucleotides align to TRBD1. Germline CDR1 is SGHVS and CDR2 is FNYEAQ. V lost 0 bases to trimming and J lost 14 bases; unmatched junction nucleotides: 6. The CDR3 is made up of 13 amino acids. The CDR3 DNA sequence: TGTGCCAGCAGCTTAGCTGGGCAGGACAGGGTATATTTT. This codes for CASSLAGQDRVYF.